Below, 2 T cell receptor beta chains from the same sample are listed, as sequenced in a study of CD8 T cells in ankylosing spondylitis. TCRdb ran MiXCR on the 5' RACE reads and lists one entry per CDR3 protein. The sample yields hundreds of thousands of distinct CDR3 sequences, about 18% seen once. Overall study results and limits: Made up of several highly homologous variants, a TCR beta motif appeared characteristic of ankylosing spondylitis blood.

No antigen has been assigned to these receptors. Source material: blood, either unsorted or a sorted T cell fraction (not recorded which). The receptors here all came from a male donor with ankylosing spondylitis.

In its sample, this clonotype was seen a few times. The J gene is TRBJ2-1, the V gene TRBV7-3; TRBD2 matches at 7 bases. Looked up from germline, CDR1 is SGHTA and CDR2 is FQGTGA. This CDR3 contains 13 residues. The V and J ends lost 5 bases and 9 bases, in that order; junction bases with no gene match: 7. Here the CDR3 reads CASSPGLESEQFF. The CDR3 DNA sequence: TGTGCCAGCAGCCCCGGACTAGAAAGTGAGCAGTTCTTC.

This clonotype was recorded a few times. The V gene is TRBV7-2, the J gene TRBJ2-3, with D tentatively TRBD2 (5 bases). This CDR3 is 14 amino acids long. Trimming stripped 5 bases from V and 1 base from J, with 10 bases between. Germline V gene lookup returns CDR1 SGHTA and CDR2 FQGNSA. The CDR3 sequence: CASSPVSGTDTQYF. CDR3 sequence (DNA): TGTGCCAGCAGCCCAGTTAGCGGCACAGATACGCAGTATTTT.